This TCR beta chain came from a study of Ad26.COV2.S vaccination and SARS-CoV-2 variants. As concerns this clone: What it recognizes is unknown.

Treatment: roughly 20 received Ad26.COV2.S at low or high dose, single or two shots; five or six received placebo; per-sample allocation not given. The samples date from day 63 after the first vaccine or placebo injection. The CDR3 has 17 amino acids. After removal of 4 bases from V and 1 base from J, the junction contained 5 bases not matched to a gene. CDR1 and CDR2 from the germline V gene are MGHRA and YSYEKL. Repertoires were generated with immunoSEQ multiplex PCR, while TCRdb's copy carries only in-frame clones and drops some. The table has about 410,000 clones, approximately 90% seen once; the top ten hold under 2%. Study-level findings and limits: It was vaccine recipients, not placebo recipients, who had the higher spike-specific TCR breadth.

The material was peripheral blood, obtained in a trial of Ad26.COV2.S vaccine versus placebo. This receptor was taken from a person aged 18-60 years who received the Ad26.COV2.S COVID-19 vaccine or a placebo. The chain is built from TRBV4-1 and TRBJ1-4; 11 bases line up with TRBD1. The CDR3 reads CASSRRTGGETNEKLFF. CDR3 nucleotides: TGCGCCAGCAGCCGACGGACAGGGGGCGAAACTAATGAAAAACTGTTTTTT.